These 7 T cell receptor beta chains share one sample of origin, sequenced in a study of blood T cell repertoires in COVID-19. Assay used: immunoSEQ multiplex PCR; TCRdb lists only in-frame clones, some missing. The table includes hundreds of thousands of clones, roughly 90% detected once. Source material: peripheral blood. All receptors derive from a woman in her twenties or thirties with COVID-19, enrolled during active disease.

This clone was found once. The chain has TRBV9 and TRBJ2-1; D might be TRBD2 (5 bases). The CDR3 loop spans 15 amino acids. Germline V gives CDR1 SGDLS, CDR2 YYNGEE. Deletions cut 0 bases from V and 4 bases from J, with 11 bases between. The CDR3 is CASSVAGNHYNEQFF. As DNA, the CDR3 is TGTGCCAGCAGCGTAGCCGGGAACCATTACAATGAGCAGTTCTTC.

Details on this clone: Other nucleotide sequences from this sample produce the same CDR3. The chain joins TRBV30 to TRBJ2-1, with 13 positions matching TRBD2. J gave up 10 bases and V 0 bases, and 6 bases lay outside the gene matches. The CDR3 totals 15 residues. Germline V lookup: CDR1 GTSNPN, CDR2 SVGIG (reference sequence). CDR3 sequence (DNA): TGTGCCTGGAGTGTGAGGACTAGCGGGAGACGCGAGCAGTTCTTC. Amino acids: CAWSVRTSGRREQFF.

This clone was observed a handful of times. The J gene is TRBJ1-4, the V gene TRBV6-5; perhaps TRBD1 as D (6 bases). This CDR3 comprises 15 residues. The germline V and J ends were trimmed by 6 bases and 7 bases, with 18 bases remaining between them. Germline assignment: CDR1 MNHEY and CDR2 SVGAGI. CDR3 nucleotide sequence: TGTGCCAGCAGCGATCTTGGGGGCAGGAGTGAAAAACTGTTTTTT. Encoded protein: CASSDLGGRSEKLFF.

This CDR3 reads CASSDRPSTDTQYF. CDR3 coding DNA: TGTGCCAGTTCGGACAGACCCAGCACAGATACGCAGTATTTT. The chain joins TRBV19 to TRBJ2-3, with a weak D call TRBD1 (6 bases). Trimming took 8 bases from V and 0 from J, leaving 12 bases between them. Germline V gene data show CDR1 as LNHDA and CDR2 as SQIVND (reference sequence). This CDR3 comprises 14 residues.

The rearrangement uses TRBV5-1 and TRBJ2-1; 7 nucleotides agree with TRBD1. There are 14 residues in the CDR3. Per the germline V gene, CDR1 is SGHRS and CDR2 is YFSETQ. With 2 bases clipped from V and 5 bases from J, the junction kept 4 bases outside the gene matches. The CDR3 region is CASSLTGDHNEQFF. For the CDR3, the DNA is TGCGCCAGCAGCTTAACAGGGGATCACAATGAGCAGTTCTTC.

The chain carries TRBV12-5 and TRBJ1-2; D remains ambiguous. CDR3 size: 12 residues. Trimming removed 6 bases from V and 2 bases from J, with 7 bases in between. Germline CDR1 LGHNT, CDR2 FRNRAP. Written as DNA, the CDR3 is TGTGCTAGTGGGGTGGGCAACTATGGCTACACCTTC. Protein sequence: CASGVGNYGYTF.

The chain couples TRBV30 to TRBJ2-2; 7 bases agree with TRBD1. Trimming at V came to 2 bases and at J to 6 bases, leaving 12 bases not matched to a gene. CDR1 and CDR2 (germline): GTSNPN, SVGIG (reference sequence). The CDR3 length is 16 residues. The CDR3 DNA reads TGTGCCTGGAGTCATTTTGCCAGGGGGTGGGCCGGGGAGCTGTTTTTT. This gives the protein CAWSHFARGWAGELFF.